This T cell receptor (beta chain) is from a study of T-cell memory formation after mild COVID-19. Overall study context: Largely donor-specific TCR clusters were found. Study-wide findings and caveats: Clones contracting day 15 to 85 were balanced CD4/CD8; later expanders leaned CD4+. CD8+ contracting clones occupied EMRA, while CD4+ ones occupied mainly CM and EM.

V was pared by 4 bases and J by 1 base, with 8 bases between. CDR1 is SGHRS and CDR2 is YFSETQ in the germline V gene. CDR3 length equals 13 residues. On this clonotype itself: What it binds is not known.

It was 5'RACE with constant-segment primers that produced the TCR alpha and TCR beta cDNA libraries, which carried sample barcodes and UMIs. MiXCR, applied by TCRdb to the 5' RACE reads, yields one record per CDR3 protein. The sample holds some 180,000 distinct CDR3 sequences, about 18% seen once. Sequencing was done on a sample of PBMCs or a T cell subset sorted from them (not recorded which). The receptor was isolated from a man aged 18-30 years who had mild COVID-19 (a few samples of this study predate the infection). Cell type and time point are not known. This chain connects TRBV5-1 to TRBJ1-1; D is undetermined. The CDR3 sequence: CASSLTPNTEAFF. The DNA of the CDR3 is TGCGCCAGCAGCCTTACACCGAACACTGAAGCTTTCTTT.